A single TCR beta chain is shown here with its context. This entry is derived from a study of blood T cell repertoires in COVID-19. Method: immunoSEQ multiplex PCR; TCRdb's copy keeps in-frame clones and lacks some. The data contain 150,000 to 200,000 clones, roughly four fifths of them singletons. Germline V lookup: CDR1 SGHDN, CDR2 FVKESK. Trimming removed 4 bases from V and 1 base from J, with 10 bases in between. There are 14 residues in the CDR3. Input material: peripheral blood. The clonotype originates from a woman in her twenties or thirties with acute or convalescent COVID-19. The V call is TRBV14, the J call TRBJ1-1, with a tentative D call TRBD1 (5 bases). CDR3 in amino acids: CASSLWGSNTEAFF. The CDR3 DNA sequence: TGTGCCAGCAGCCTTTGGGGCTCGAACACTGAAGCTTTCTTT. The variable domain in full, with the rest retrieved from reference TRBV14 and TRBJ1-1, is EAGVTQFPSHSVIEKGQTVTLRCDPISGHDNLYWYRRVMGKEIKFLLHFVKESKQDESGMPNNRFLAERTGGTYSTLKVQPAELEDSGVYFCASSLWGSNTEAFFGQGTRLTVV.